The present T cell receptor beta chain was sequenced within a study of STAT3 mutations in large granular lymphocyte leukemia. Looking at the study overall: More than half of T-LGLL patients received immunosuppressive therapy. General study points: All newly emerging clones after therapy were STAT3 wild type. In T-cell large granular lymphocyte leukemia, about half of patients showed multiple immunodominant subclonotypes. Clonal expansion was inferred from samples taken at other timepoints.

Germline V lookup: CDR1 LGHNA, CDR2 YSLEER. V shed 4 bases and J 0 bases; nucleotides not matched to a gene: 8. CDR3 length: 16 residues. To note about this clone: The antigen is undetermined.

TCRbeta libraries averaged about 40,773 productive templates per sample. Clones were read by immunoSEQ multiplex PCR, and TCRdb kept only the in-frame ones, dropping some. The sample has tens of thousands of clones; roughly 93% are singletons. The source material was peripheral blood mononuclear cells. The chain recombines TRBV4-3 with TRBJ2-7; 8 positions agree with TRBD1. The TCR was taken from a man aged 40-49 years with T-cell large granular lymphocyte leukemia. Some clones in this sample may be carry-over from other donors' samples. CDR3 sequence reads: CASSRGTGQSSYEQYF. CDR3 coding DNA: TGCGCCAGCAGCCGAGGGACAGGCCAGAGCTCCTACGAGCAGTACTTC.